This T cell receptor (beta chain) was obtained from a study of shared clonotypes between healthy human individuals. General study points: Compared with memory subsets, naive subsets generally had larger estimated richness. Having only a few donors restricted how much genetic and exposure-history diversity was captured.

Source study methods: Filtering differed, since immunoSEQ gave only junction sequences and no quality scores. Generated by immunoSEQ multiplex PCR, the TCRdb table keeps only in-frame clones and is missing some. For V, J and clone size, that table is used; D and trimming come from the DNA. Here the sample spans 170,000 or so clones, roughly 70% being singletons. The CDR3 length is 14 residues. V lost 1 base and J lost 2; bases outside the gene matches: 2. Germline V lookup: CDR1 SGHVS, CDR2 FNYEAQ. This clone showed up just a few times. Its antigen is unidentified. Specimen: memory CD4+ T cells sorted from blood. The subset was: CD45RA-negative fraction. The rearrangement joins TRBV7-6 to TRBJ2-7, with TRBD1 matching over 7 bases. This TCR derives from a man aged 30 to 45 in good health. The CDR3 is CASSLGDRPYEQYF. CDR3 sequence (DNA): TGTGCCAGCAGCTTAGGGGACAGACCCTACGAGCAGTACTTC.